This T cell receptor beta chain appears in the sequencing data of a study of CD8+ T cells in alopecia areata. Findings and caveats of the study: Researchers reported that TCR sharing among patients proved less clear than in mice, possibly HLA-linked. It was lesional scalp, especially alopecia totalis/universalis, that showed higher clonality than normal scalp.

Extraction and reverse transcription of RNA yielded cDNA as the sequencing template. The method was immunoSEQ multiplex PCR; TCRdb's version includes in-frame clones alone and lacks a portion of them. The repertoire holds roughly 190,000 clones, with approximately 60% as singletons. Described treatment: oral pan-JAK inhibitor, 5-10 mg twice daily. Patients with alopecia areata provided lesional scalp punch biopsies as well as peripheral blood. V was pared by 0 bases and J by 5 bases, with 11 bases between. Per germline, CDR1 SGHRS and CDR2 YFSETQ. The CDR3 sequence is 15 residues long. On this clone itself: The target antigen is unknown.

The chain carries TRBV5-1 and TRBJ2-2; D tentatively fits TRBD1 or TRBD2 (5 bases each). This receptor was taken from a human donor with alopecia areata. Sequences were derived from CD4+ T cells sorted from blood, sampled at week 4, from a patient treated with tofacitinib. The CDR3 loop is CASSLDGAYTGELFF. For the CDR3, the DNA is TGCGCCAGCAGCTTGGACGGGGCCTATACCGGGGAGCTGTTTTTT.